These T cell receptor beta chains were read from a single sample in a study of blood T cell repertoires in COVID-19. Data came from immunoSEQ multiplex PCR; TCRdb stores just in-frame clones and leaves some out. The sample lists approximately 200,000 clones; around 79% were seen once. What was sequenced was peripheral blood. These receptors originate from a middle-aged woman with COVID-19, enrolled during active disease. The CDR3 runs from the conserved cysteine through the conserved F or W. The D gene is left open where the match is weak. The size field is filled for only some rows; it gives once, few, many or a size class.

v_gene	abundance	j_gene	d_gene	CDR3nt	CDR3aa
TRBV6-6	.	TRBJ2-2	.	TGTGCCAGCAGTTCCGGGATCGCGAACACCGGGGAGCTGTTTTTT	CASSSGIANTGELFF
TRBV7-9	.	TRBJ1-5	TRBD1	TGTGCCAGCAGCTCACAGGGGTATAGCAATCAGCCCCAGCATTTT	CASSSQGYSNQPQHF
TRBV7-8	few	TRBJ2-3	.	TGTGCCAGCAGCTTGTTGCGGGGAGCCTCGAGCACAGATACGCAGTATTTT	CASSLLRGASSTDTQYF
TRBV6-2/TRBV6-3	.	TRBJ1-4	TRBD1	TGTGCCAGCAGTCCCCGGACAGGCTTGGAAAAACTGTTTTTT	CASSPRTGLEKLFF
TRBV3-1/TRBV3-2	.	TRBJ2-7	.	TGTGCCAGCGCTCCGGGTGCCTACGAGCAGTACTTC	CASAPGAYEQYF
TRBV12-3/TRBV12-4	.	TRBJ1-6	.	TGTGCCAGCAGTTTTTCTCGGTCACCCCTCCACTTT	CASSFSRSPLHF
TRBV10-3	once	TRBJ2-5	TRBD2	TGTGCCATCAGGGAGACTAGCGGGGAGACCCAGTACTTC	CAIRETSGETQYF
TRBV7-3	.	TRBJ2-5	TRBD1	TGTGCCAGCAGCTCTTCCGGGACAGGGTTCGTTCCGACTTTAGAGACCCAGTACTTC	CASSSSGTGFVPTLETQYF
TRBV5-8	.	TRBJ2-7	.	TGTGCCAGTGCGATGTCAAACCTTTGGGAGCAGTACTTC	CASAMSNLWEQYF
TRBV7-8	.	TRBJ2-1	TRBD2	TGTGCCAGCAGTCTAGCGGGAGGGCCTATAGAGCAGTTCTTC	CASSLAGGPIEQFF
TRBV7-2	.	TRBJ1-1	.	TGTGCCAGCAGCCTAAGGGGGGGGGCGCCTGGAGCTTTCTTT	CASSLRGGAPGAFF
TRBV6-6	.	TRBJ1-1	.	TGTGCCAGCAGCCGTGACAGTGCTCAAGCTTTCTTT	CASSRDSAQAFF
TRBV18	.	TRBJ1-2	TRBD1	TGTGCCAGCTCGCCGGAGACAGGGGTCGTCGGCTACACCTTC	CASSPETGVVGYTF
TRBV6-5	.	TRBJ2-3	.	TGTGCCAGCAGTTACTCAGAAACTGGGCTAACAGATACGCAGTATTTT	CASSYSETGLTDTQYF
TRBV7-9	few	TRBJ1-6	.	TGTGCCAGCAGCTCACCCCCCCAGGTGGCCTACTCACCCCTCCACTTT	CASSSPPQVAYSPLHF
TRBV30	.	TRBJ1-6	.	TGTGCCTGGAATCAACAGGGTAATTCACCCCTCCACTTT	CAWNQQGNSPLHF
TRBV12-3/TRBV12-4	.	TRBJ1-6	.	TGTGCCAGCAGCGCGGGAATATCACCCCTCCACTTT	CASSAGISPLHF
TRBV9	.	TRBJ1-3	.	TGTGCCAGCAGCCCTTTAAACAGGGCGGACACCATATATTTT	CASSPLNRADTIYF
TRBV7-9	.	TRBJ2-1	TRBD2	TGTGCCAGCAGCCCCACACTGGGGGTAGCGGGAGTATATGAGCAGTTCTTC	CASSPTLGVAGVYEQFF
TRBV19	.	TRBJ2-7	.	TGTGCCAGTAGTAGTGGGTCGAGGAACGAGCAGTACTTC	CASSSGSRNEQYF
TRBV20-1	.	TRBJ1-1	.	TGCAGTGCAGGGGGGGGAGCGGCTTTCTTT	CSAGGGAAFF
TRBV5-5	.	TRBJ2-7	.	TGTGCCAGCAGCTTCGGGGTAAACTACGAGCAGTACTTC	CASSFGVNYEQYF
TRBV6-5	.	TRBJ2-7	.	TGTGCCAGCAGTTGCACCCGGACTAACTCCTACGAGCAGTACTTC	CASSCTRTNSYEQYF
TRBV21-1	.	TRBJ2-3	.	TGTGCCAGCTGGGGACTAGCCTTCCCCCCAGATACGCAGTATTTT	CASWGLAFPPDTQYF
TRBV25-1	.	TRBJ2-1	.	TGTGCCAGCAGTGAATTTACGGGAACCTACAATGAGCAGTTCTTC	CASSEFTGTYNEQFF
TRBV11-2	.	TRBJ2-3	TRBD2	TGTGCCAGCAGCTTTTGGCAGCAGCTAGCGGGAGGGAACACAGATACGCAGTATTTT	CASSFWQQLAGGNTDTQYF
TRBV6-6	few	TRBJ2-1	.	TGTGCCAGCAGTTACTCGGGACTTGGGGAGCAGTTCTTC	CASSYSGLGEQFF
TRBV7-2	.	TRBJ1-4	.	TGTGCCAGCAGCTTAGGGGCAAGAGAACGGTTTTTTTTT	CASSLGARERFFF
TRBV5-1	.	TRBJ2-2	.	TGCGCCAGCAGCTTCCGGGACATCACGAACACCGGGGAGCTGTTTTTT	CASSFRDITNTGELFF
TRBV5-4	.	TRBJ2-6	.	TGTGCCAGCAGCTTGAAATCACTATACCTCTCTGGGGCCAACGTCCTGACTTTC	CASSLKSLYLSGANVLTF
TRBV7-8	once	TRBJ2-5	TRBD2	TGTGCCAGCAGGGCAGCGGGAGGAGAGACCCAGTACTTC	CASRAAGGETQYF
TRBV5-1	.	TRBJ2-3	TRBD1	TGCGCCAGCAGCGGCGTCACAGGGGGGCAGTCAGATACGCAGTATTTT	CASSGVTGGQSDTQYF
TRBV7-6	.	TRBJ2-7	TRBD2	TGTGCCAGCAGCTTAGTTCATAGCGGGAGGGCCCACGAGCAGTACTTC	CASSLVHSGRAHEQYF
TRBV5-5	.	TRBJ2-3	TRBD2	TGTGCCAGCAGCTTGCTCCTAGCGGGCCTGAATAGTCCAGATACGCAGTATTTT	CASSLLLAGLNSPDTQYF
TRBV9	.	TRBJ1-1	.	TGTGCCTCGTCCGCAGGGAAGGACACTGAAGCTTTCTTT	CASSAGKDTEAFF
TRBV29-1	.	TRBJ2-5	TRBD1	TGCAGTCCGGTGAAACAGGGGCCAGAGACCCAGTACTTC	CSPVKQGPETQYF
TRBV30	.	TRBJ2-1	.	TGTGCCTGGGACCAGGGTGGAGATGAGCAGTTCTTC	CAWDQGGDEQFF
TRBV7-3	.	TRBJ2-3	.	TGTGCCAGCAGCGGGGGGGCCGGCACAGATACGCAGTATTTT	CASSGGAGTDTQYF
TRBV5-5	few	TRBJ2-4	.	TGTGCCAGCAGCCCGCTGTGGGGCGGCAAAAACATTCAGTACTTC	CASSPLWGGKNIQYF
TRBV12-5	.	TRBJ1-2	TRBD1	TGTGCTAGTGGACGGACAGGGGACTATGGCTACACCTTC	CASGRTGDYGYTF
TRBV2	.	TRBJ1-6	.	TGTGCCAGCAGTGATTCCCAGGGGAATTTGTCACCCCTCCACTTT	CASSDSQGNLSPLHF
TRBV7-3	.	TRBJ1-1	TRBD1	TGTGCCAGCAGCTTAGGCGGACCAGGGGGCACCACTGAAGCTTTCTTT	CASSLGGPGGTTEAFF
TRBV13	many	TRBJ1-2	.	TGTGCCAGCAGCGACTATTTCGGGCAGGAGCCCTATGGCTACACCTTC	CASSDYFGQEPYGYTF
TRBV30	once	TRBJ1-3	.	TGTGCCTGGGGTGCCTTTGGGCAAACTGGAAACACCATATATTTT	CAWGAFGQTGNTIYF
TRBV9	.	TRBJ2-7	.	TGTGCCAGCACAGCGGATACGAGGCCCTACGAGCAGTACTTC	CASTADTRPYEQYF
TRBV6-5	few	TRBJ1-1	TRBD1	TGTGCCAGCAGTTACCTCCCCCGGACAGGAGGGGAAGCTTTCTTT	CASSYLPRTGGEAFF
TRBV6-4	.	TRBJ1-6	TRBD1	TGTGCCAGCAGTGGGACAGGGAATTCACCCCTCCACTTT	CASSGTGNSPLHF
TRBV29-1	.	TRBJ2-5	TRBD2	TGCAGCGTCAGATTACTAGCGGGGGGGCCTGGGGAGACCCAGTACTTC	CSVRLLAGGPGETQYF
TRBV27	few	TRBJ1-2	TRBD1	TGTGCCAGCAGTCCCCTGGACAGGGCTAACTATGGCTACACCTTC	CASSPLDRANYGYTF